Listed here are 5 T cell receptor beta chains from one sample, sequenced in a study of cytomegalovirus exposure and HLA in healthy donors. The PCR used 60 Vbeta and 13 Jbeta primers. Data came from immunoSEQ multiplex PCR; TCRdb stores just in-frame clones and leaves some out. This table has over 85,000 clones, around 73% appearing once. The specimen was PBMCs. These receptors originate from a man between 35 and 55 years old in good health and CMV-seronegative.

The rearrangement uses TRBV7-8 and TRBJ2-2; maybe TRBD2 (6 bases). Germline V gene sequence: CDR1 SGHVS, CDR2 FQNEAQ. V was pared by 5 bases and J by 4 bases, with 17 bases between. The CDR3 is 16 amino acids. This chain's CDR3 is CASSLPGLGGTGELFF. Written as DNA, the CDR3 is TGTGCCAGCAGCCTGCCGGGCCTGGGAGGCACCGGGGAGCTGTTTTTT.

This chain uses TRBV10-2 with TRBJ1-2; the D gene is possibly TRBD1 (5 bases). The ends were cut back, 2 bases at V and 3 bases at J, with 7 bases in the middle. This CDR3 has 13 residues. In germline, CDR1 is WSHSY, CDR2 SAAADI. CDR3 loop: CASSEDSHYGYTF. DNA for the CDR3: TGCGCCAGCAGTGAGGACAGTCACTATGGCTACACCTTC.

In this sample, this clone turned up once. The V gene is TRBV27, the J gene TRBJ2-5; D perhaps matches TRBD1 (6 bases). This CDR3 contains 13 residues. The ends were cut back, 8 bases at V and 7 bases at J, with 17 bases in the middle. Germline V gene data show CDR1 as MNHEY and CDR2 as SMNVEV (reference sequence). The CDR3 protein is CASEASLGGTQYF. DNA for the CDR3: TGTGCCAGCGAAGCTAGCCTAGGGGGGACCCAGTACTTC.

The rearrangement uses TRBV5-4 and TRBJ2-1, with TRBD2 matching 9 bases. Germline CDR1 is SGHNT and CDR2 is YYREEE (reference sequence). This CDR3 comprises 15 residues. V dropped 1 base and J dropped 7; count of bases not matched to a gene: 6. CDR3 nucleotides: TGTGCCAGCAGCTTGTCGGCGGGGGGGTGGAATGAGCAGTTCTTC. It translates to CASSLSAGGWNEQFF.

The chain couples TRBV27 to TRBJ2-6; maybe TRBD1 (6 bases). The germline V gene encodes CDR1 MNHEY and CDR2 SMNVEV (reference sequence). V lost 6 bases, J lost 2 bases, and 17 bases lay in between. The CDR3 has 17 amino acids. The CDR3 spells CASRDSNPIPGANVLTF. CDR3 bases: TGTGCCAGCAGGGACAGTAACCCGATACCTGGGGCCAACGTCCTGACTTTC. Full variable domain (missing parts from reference TRBV27 and TRBJ2-6): EAQVTQNPRYLITVTGKKLTVTCSQNMNHEYMSWYRQDPGLGLRQIYYSMNVEVTDKGDVPEGYKVSRKEKRNFPLILESPSPNQTSLYFCASRDSNPIPGANVLTFGAGSRLTVL.